This T cell receptor beta chain was observed in a study of T cell responses to AZD1222 COVID-19 vaccine. General study findings and limits: Close to half of all spike-specific TCRs reportedly target regions of the variants that are unmutated. Just five or six AZD1222 recipients were seropositive at baseline.

With respect to this clone: What it binds is unknown.

The data were produced by immunoSEQ multiplex PCR, yet TCRdb's version contains in-frame clones alone and is incomplete. Here the sample spans about 130,000 clones, approximately 88% being singletons. Germline V gene data show CDR1 as LNHNV and CDR2 as YYDKDF (reference sequence). Trimming shortened V by 6 bases and J by 8 bases, and 11 bases separated the two germline ends. The CDR3 sequence is 12 residues long. The receptor's source is an adult in good health. The V gene is TRBV15, the J gene TRBJ2-4; D might be TRBD1 (6 bases). The material sequenced was peripheral blood, taken on day 0 of AZD1222 vaccination. Here the CDR3 DNA reads TGTGCCACCAGTACAGGGAAGGACATTCAGTACTTC. Its translation: CATSTGKDIQYF.